This entry lists 10 T cell receptor beta chains sequenced from one sample in a study of response to subunit inactivated influenza vaccine. TCRdb re-analysed the RT-PCR reads in MiXCR, keeping a single row per CDR3 protein. The table shows roughly 150,000 distinct CDR3 sequences, with around 9.9% occurring only once. Sequenced here: non-naive T cells sorted from PBMCs, sampled 45 days after vaccination. These receptors were taken from a man aged 50-59 years who received an inactivated influenza vaccine.

The chain recombines TRBV12-3 or TRBV12-4 with TRBJ2-3; 8 bases are a match to TRBD2. After removal of 3 bases from V and 0 bases from J, the junction contained 8 bases not matched to a gene. This CDR3 is 17 amino acids long. CDR3 sequence: CASSFYGGEPSTDTQYF. CDR3 DNA sequence: TGTGCCAGCAGTTTCTACGGGGGGGAGCCTAGCACAGATACGCAGTATTTT.

This clonotype was seen repeatedly, ten times or more. CDR3 coding DNA: TGTGCCAGCAGTGAAAATGTGAAAGGTGGCATTGGCTACACCTTC. Translation: CASSENVKGGIGYTF. The chain joins TRBV2 to TRBJ1-2; the D is unclear. Germline loops: CDR1 SNHLY, CDR2 FYNNEI. Trimming took 2 bases from V and 7 from J, leaving 17 bases between them. The CDR3 extends over 15 amino acids.

This clonotype was picked up many times. CDR3 region: CASSEHGRAGNEQFF. The CDR3 bases are TGTGCCAGCAGTGAACACGGGAGGGCCGGCAATGAGCAGTTCTTC. The chain is built from TRBV25-1 and TRBJ2-1; 8 bases agree with TRBD2. J was trimmed by 6 bases and V by 2 bases; bases with no gene match: 6. From germline, CDR1 is MGHDK and CDR2 SYGVNS. This CDR3 is built from 15 residues. Combining the CDR3 with reference TRBV25-1 and TRBJ2-1 gives the whole variable domain EADIYQTPRYLVIGTGKKITLECSQTMGHDKMYWYQQDPGMELHLIHYSYGVNSTEKGDLSSESTVSRIRTEHFPLTLESARPSHTSQYLCASSEHGRAGNEQFFGPGTRLTVL.

In its sample, this clonotype was seen many times. The rearrangement links TRBV20-1 to TRBJ2-1, with D unclear. Germline V gene data show CDR1 as DFQATT and CDR2 as SNEGSKA (reference sequence). V shed 3 bases and J shed 7 bases, with 16 bases lying between them. The CDR3 runs 14 residues. In DNA form, the CDR3 reads TGCAGTGCTAGTCACAACGGCCCTGGGAATGAGCAGTTCTTC. As protein: CSASHNGPGNEQFF.

This rearrangement joins TRBV5-5 to TRBJ2-3; D is perhaps TRBD2 (6 bases). Germline CDR1 and CDR2: SGHKS and YYEKEE (reference sequence). This CDR3 has 17 residues. Trimming removed 1 base at V and 2 bases at J, with 17 bases between. CDR3 DNA sequence: TGTGCCAGCAGCTTGTCGCCAAGGAGGGGACCCACAGATACGCAGTATTTT. Its protein product is CASSLSPRRGPTDTQYF.

The sample holds a few counts of this clonotype. The chain joins TRBV20-1 to TRBJ2-7, with 14 nucleotides matching TRBD2. Trimming removed 1 base from V and 6 bases from J; junction bases left unmatched: 8. From germline, CDR1 is DFQATT and CDR2 SNEGSKA (reference sequence). The CDR3 is 16 residues long. The CDR3 protein is CSARVPGTSGSREQYF. The CDR3 DNA is TGCAGTGCTAGAGTGCCCGGGACTAGCGGGAGTCGCGAGCAGTACTTC.

The V call is TRBV6-1, the J call TRBJ1-6, with D unresolved. Looked up from germline, CDR1 is MNHNS and CDR2 is SASEGT. The germline V and J ends were trimmed by 8 bases and 9 bases, with 14 bases remaining between them. The CDR3 contains 13 residues. CDR3 DNA: TGTGCCAGCGTCAGGTCGCAGAGTTCACCCCTCCACTTT. It encodes CASVRSQSSPLHF.

This clonotype has more than one count but fewer than ten. This chain uses TRBV10-3 with TRBJ1-5; no reliable D call. V was pared by 3 bases and J by 10 bases, with 13 bases between. The CDR3 runs 13 residues. Per germline, CDR1 ENHRY and CDR2 SYGVKD. The DNA of the CDR3 is TGTGCCATCAGTGACGAACCCGGCAGACCCCAGCATTTT. This sequence encodes CAISDEPGRPQHF.

This clonotype was seen a few times. V and J are TRBV7-2 and TRBJ2-5; D is perhaps TRBD2 (6 bases). The CDR3 sequence is 11 residues long. With 5 bases removed from V and 11 bases from J, the gap between germline ends came to 12 bases. Germline V CDR1 and CDR2: SGHTA, FQGNSA. As DNA, the CDR3 is TGTGCCAGCAGCCAGGGTGGGGGGCAGTACTTC. Protein: CASSQGGGQYF.

The chain employs TRBV19 and TRBJ2-4, with 8 bases that match TRBD1. The V gene end was trimmed by 6 bases and the J gene end by 8 bases; junction bases not matched to a gene: 3. The CDR3 length is 12 residues. Germline CDR1 LNHDA, CDR2 SQIVND (reference sequence). CDR3 nucleotide sequence: TGTGCCAGTAGGGGGACAGGAGACATTCAGTACTTC. Encoded protein: CASRGTGDIQYF.